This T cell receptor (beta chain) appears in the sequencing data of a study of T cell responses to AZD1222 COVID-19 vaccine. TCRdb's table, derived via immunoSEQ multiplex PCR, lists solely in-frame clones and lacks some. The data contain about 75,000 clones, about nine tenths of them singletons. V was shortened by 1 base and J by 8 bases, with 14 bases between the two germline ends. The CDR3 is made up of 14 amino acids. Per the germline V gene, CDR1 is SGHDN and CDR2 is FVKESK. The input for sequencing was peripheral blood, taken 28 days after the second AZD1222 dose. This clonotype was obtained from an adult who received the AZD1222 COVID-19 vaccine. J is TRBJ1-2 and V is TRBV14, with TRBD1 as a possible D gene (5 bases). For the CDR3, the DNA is TGTGCCAGCAGCCAAGTCCAGTGGGACTTCGGCTACACCTTC. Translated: CASSQVQWDFGYTF.